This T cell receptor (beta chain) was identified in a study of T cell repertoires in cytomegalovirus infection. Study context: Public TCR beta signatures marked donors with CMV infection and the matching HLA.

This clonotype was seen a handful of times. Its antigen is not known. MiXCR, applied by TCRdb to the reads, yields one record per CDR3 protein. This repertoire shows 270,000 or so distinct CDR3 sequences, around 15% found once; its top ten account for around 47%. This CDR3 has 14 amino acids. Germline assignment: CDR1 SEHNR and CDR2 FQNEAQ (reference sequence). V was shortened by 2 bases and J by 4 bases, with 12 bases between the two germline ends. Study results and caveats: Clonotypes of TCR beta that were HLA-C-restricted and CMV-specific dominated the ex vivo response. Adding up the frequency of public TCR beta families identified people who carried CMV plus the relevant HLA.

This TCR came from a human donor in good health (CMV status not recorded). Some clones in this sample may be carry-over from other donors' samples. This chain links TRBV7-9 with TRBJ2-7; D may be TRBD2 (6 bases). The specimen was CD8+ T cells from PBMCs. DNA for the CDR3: TGTGCCAGCAGCTTAAGCCAAGGAGGGTACGAGCAGTACTTC. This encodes CASSLSQGGYEQYF.